One sample yielded the 30 T cell receptor beta chains listed below, sequenced in a study of cytomegalovirus exposure and HLA in healthy donors. PCR employed 60 Vbeta and 13 Jbeta primers. Generated by immunoSEQ multiplex PCR, the TCRdb table keeps only in-frame clones and is missing some. This table holds over 150,000 clones, about four fifths found once. Sequencing input: PBMCs. The source of these receptors is a man aged 25-45 years in good health and CMV-seropositive.

The chain recombines TRBV4-1 with TRBJ1-5; D is unresolved. Trimming cost V 0 bases and J 4 bases, with 4 bases left between them. CDR3 length equals 13 residues. Per the germline V gene, CDR1 is MGHRA and CDR2 is YSYEKL. The CDR3, as DNA: TGCGCCAGCAGCCAAGATAGAAATCAGCCCCAGCATTTT. Residues: CASSQDRNQPQHF.

This clone was seen more than once but under ten times. This rearrangement joins TRBV5-4 to TRBJ2-7; D might be TRBD2 (6 bases). The CDR3 sequence is 12 residues long. The V gene's germline CDR1 is SGHNT and CDR2 YYREEE (reference sequence). V lost 3 bases and J lost 3, with 7 bases in between. CDR3 nucleotides: TGTGCCAGCAGCTGGGACTTCTACGAGCAGTACTTC. Translated, it gives CASSWDFYEQYF.

Here the CDR3 DNA reads TGTGCCAGCAGCGCCTCCTTTAAAGGGGCTGAAGCTTTCTTT. It is translated as CASSASFKGAEAFF. The V call is TRBV5-6, the J call TRBJ1-1; D may be TRBD1 (5 bases). V lost 4 bases and J 6 bases, leaving 16 bases between the germline ends. This CDR3 has 14 residues. Germline CDR1 and CDR2: SGHDT and YYEEEE.

This clone was picked up a small number of times. Other nucleotide sequences from this sample produce the same CDR3. The CDR3 nucleotides are TGTGCCAGCAGCTCCGGAGGAGGCACTGAAGCTTTCTTT. Its protein product is CASSSGGGTEAFF. The genes are TRBV28 and TRBJ1-1; D is ambiguous. V was clipped by 6 bases and J by 4 bases, with 12 bases between them. The CDR3 is 13 amino acids. The germline V gene has CDR1 MDHEN and CDR2 SYDVKM.

This rearrangement joins TRBV4-2 to TRBJ1-1, with D hard to call. The CDR3 is 14 residues long. Trimming stripped 0 bases from V and 3 bases from J, with 8 bases between. The germline CDR1 and CDR2 sequences are LGHNA and YNFKEQ. CDR3 amino acids: CASSQDLEDTEAFF. CDR3 in DNA: TGTGCCAGCAGCCAAGACTTGGAGGACACTGAAGCTTTCTTT.

V and J are TRBV9 and TRBJ2-3; 15 bases fit TRBD2. CDR1 SGDLS and CDR2 YYNGEE come from the germline V gene. V shed 4 bases and J 3 bases; nucleotides not matched to a gene: 12. The CDR3 runs to 19 residues. The CDR3 spells CASSPRTSGREVMTDTQYF. As DNA, the CDR3 is TGTGCCAGCAGCCCAAGGACTAGCGGGAGGGAGGTTATGACAGATACGCAGTATTTT. Combining the CDR3 with reference TRBV9 and TRBJ2-3 gives the whole variable domain DSGVTQTPKHLITATGQRVTLRCSPRSGDLSVYWYQQSLDQGLQFLIQYYNGEERAKGNILERFSAQQFPDLHSELNLSSLELGDSALYFCASSPRTSGREVMTDTQYFGPGTRLTVL.

This rearrangement joins TRBV11-2 to TRBJ2-1, with D perhaps TRBD2 (5 bases). V was trimmed by 3 bases and J by 8 bases, leaving 14 bases between them. The germline gives CDR1 SGHAT, CDR2 FQNNGV. The CDR3 runs to 14 residues. CDR3 sequence (DNA): TGTGCCAGCAGCTTTCTCGGGGAGTACGATGAGCAGTTCTTC. It encodes CASSFLGEYDEQFF. The whole variable domain, filled in from reference TRBV11-2 and TRBJ2-1, reads EAGVAQSPRYKIIEKRQSVAFWCNPISGHATLYWYQQILGQGPKLLIQFQNNGVVDDSQLPKDRFSAERLKGVDSTLKIQPAKLEDSAVYLCASSFLGEYDEQFFGPGTRLTVL.

The rearrangement joins TRBV27 to TRBJ2-1; perhaps TRBD2 as D (5 bases). This CDR3 contains 14 residues. V was shortened by 7 bases and J by 5 bases, with 15 bases between the two germline ends. In germline, CDR1 is MNHEY, CDR2 SMNVEV (reference sequence). This chain's CDR3 is CASTRRSSDNEQFF. Here the CDR3 DNA reads TGTGCCAGCACCCGGAGGTCCTCGGACAATGAGCAGTTCTTC.

The gene calls are TRBV12-5 and TRBJ2-1; 8 bases agree with TRBD2. The length of the CDR3 is 14 residues. Germline V gives CDR1 LGHNT, CDR2 FRNRAP. Germline trimming cut 7 bases from V and 7 bases from J; bases unmatched to any gene: 9. Written as DNA, the CDR3 is TGTGCTAGTGTCCGGGGGGGAGCGAAGAATGAGCAGTTCTTC. This codes for CASVRGGAKNEQFF.

V usage is TRBV28 and J usage is TRBJ2-2; the D gene is possibly TRBD1 (6 bases). The germline V and J ends were trimmed by 3 bases and 7 bases, with 12 bases remaining between them. The CDR3 is 14 residues long. Germline lookup yields CDR1 MDHEN and CDR2 SYDVKM. The CDR3 nucleotides read TGTGCCAGCAGTTTCAACAGGGAAGGCGGGGAGCTGTTTTTT. As protein: CASSFNREGGELFF. Full variable domain (missing parts from reference TRBV28 and TRBJ2-2): DVKVTQSSRYLVKRTGEKVFLECVQDMDHENMFWYRQDPGLGLRLIYFSYDVKMKEKGDIPEGYSVSREKKERFSLILESASTNQTSMYLCASSFNREGGELFFGEGSRLTVL.

The sample holds a few counts of this clone. The genes are TRBV18 and TRBJ2-5; TRBD2 might be the D (6 bases). Per the germline V gene, CDR1 is KGHSH and CDR2 is LQKENI. The CDR3 is 16 residues long. V was cut by 3 bases and J by 0 bases, with 14 bases left in between. Written as DNA, the CDR3 is TGTGCCAGCTCACCCACGGGGGTAACGTACCAAGAGACCCAGTACTTC. Its protein product is CASSPTGVTYQETQYF.

This clone was counted between two and nine times. The chain is built from TRBV7-2 and TRBJ1-5; weak D call: TRBD1 (5 bases). Trimming took 4 bases from V and 5 from J, leaving 9 bases between them. CDR1 SGHTA and CDR2 FQGNSA come from the germline V gene. The CDR3 is 13 amino acids. The CDR3 is CASSSLRDQPQHF. The CDR3 DNA follows: TGTGCCAGCAGCTCCCTCAGGGATCAGCCCCAGCATTTT.

The chain carries TRBV9 and TRBJ2-5, with D perhaps matching TRBD2 (5 bases). Germline V gives CDR1 SGDLS, CDR2 YYNGEE. Trimming removed 4 bases at V and 5 bases at J, with 12 bases between. There are 13 residues in the CDR3. The CDR3 bases are TGTGCCAGCAGCCCCGGGATCCCCGAGACCCAGTACTTC. This sequence encodes CASSPGIPETQYF.

The V call is TRBV18, the J call TRBJ1-2, with D perhaps TRBD1 (6 bases). V gave up 6 bases and J gave up 4 bases, with 21 bases separating them. The CDR3 has 16 amino acids. The germline V gene encodes CDR1 KGHSH and CDR2 LQKENI. CDR3 residues: CASSPQEPGAGYGYTF. In DNA form, the CDR3 reads TGTGCCAGCTCCCCTCAAGAGCCAGGGGCGGGCTATGGCTACACCTTC.

The rearrangement uses TRBV7-2 and TRBJ1-2, with TRBD1 as a possible D gene (6 bases). Per germline, CDR1 SGHTA and CDR2 FQGNSA. Deletions cut 7 bases from V and 5 bases from J, with 23 bases between. The CDR3 totals 16 residues. The CDR3, as DNA: TGTGCCAGCAACCACCGGGGACAAGGGTTGGGGTATGGCTACACCTTC. Translating gives CASNHRGQGLGYGYTF.

The V gene is TRBV9, the J gene TRBJ1-2, with D perhaps TRBD1 (5 bases). The CDR3 has 15 amino acids. CDR1 and CDR2 from the germline V gene are SGDLS and YYNGEE. Trimming removed 4 bases from V and 8 bases from J, with 21 bases in between. CDR3 sequence reads: CASSLEGSRDVGYTF. CDR3 nucleotides: TGTGCCAGCAGCCTAGAGGGGTCGAGAGACGTCGGCTACACCTTC.

CDR3 DNA sequence: TGCGCCAGCAGCAGTGGGCTGTACCTGGATGAGCAGTTCTTC. Translating it yields CASSSGLYLDEQFF. The V and J genes are TRBV5-1 and TRBJ2-1; D call uncertain. Trimming took 4 bases from V and 8 from J, leaving 16 bases between them. Germline V CDR1 and CDR2: SGHRS, YFSETQ. The CDR3 has 14 residues.

J is TRBJ2-7 and V is TRBV29-1; maybe TRBD2 (6 bases). V was cut by 6 bases and J by 1 base, with 16 bases left in between. This CDR3 has 14 residues. Germline V gene lookup returns CDR1 SQVTM and CDR2 ANQGSEA. The CDR3 reads CSVGGRGPSYEQYF. In DNA, the CDR3 is TGCAGCGTGGGGGGAAGGGGACCTTCCTACGAGCAGTACTTC.

The J gene is TRBJ2-7, the V gene TRBV11-3, with TRBD2 identical over 13 bases. CDR3 length: 17 amino acids. Per germline, CDR1 SGHNT and CDR2 YENEEA. With V trimmed by 4 bases and J by 4 bases, 10 bases remained unmatched. The CDR3 region has the DNA TGTGCCAGCAGCTCGGGACTAGCGGGAAGGGCCGGTTACGAGCAGTACTTC. Residues: CASSSGLAGRAGYEQYF.

This clone was observed a handful of times. V is TRBV6-5 and J is TRBJ2-1, with no clear D. The germline V and J ends were trimmed by 0 bases and 7 bases, with 13 bases remaining between them. This CDR3 comprises 15 residues. Germline assignment: CDR1 MNHEY and CDR2 SVGAGI. CDR3 amino acids: CASSYSSRFQNEQFF. In DNA, the CDR3 is TGTGCCAGCAGTTACTCTTCTAGATTTCAAAATGAGCAGTTCTTC.

This clone turned up a few times. The CDR3 coding sequence is TGTGCCAGCATTAGCGGGAGAGTACATGAGCAGTTCTTC. Its translation: CASISGRVHEQFF. The gene calls are TRBV28 and TRBJ2-1; 9 nucleotides align to TRBD2. The CDR3 has 13 amino acids. J gave up 8 bases and V 7 bases, and 6 bases lay outside the gene matches. Germline V gives CDR1 MDHEN, CDR2 SYDVKM.

J is TRBJ1-2 and V is TRBV9, with a possible D match to TRBD1 (5 bases). The CDR3 consists of 15 residues. V was trimmed by 3 bases and J by 1 base, leaving 13 bases between them. Germline-derived CDR1 and CDR2 are SGDLS and YYNGEE. The CDR3 reads CASSGVGGSNYGYTF. DNA for the CDR3: TGTGCCAGCAGCGGAGTGGGGGGAAGTAACTATGGCTACACCTTC.

The DNA of the CDR3 is TGTGCCAACCGACAGGGGGGAACGAATCAGCCCCAGCATTTT. It yields the protein CANRQGGTNQPQHF. This chain uses TRBV28 with TRBJ1-5; TRBD1 matches at 9 bases. The V and J ends lost 10 bases and 4 bases, in that order; junction bases with no gene match: 8. Germline CDR1 is MDHEN and CDR2 is SYDVKM. CDR3 length equals 14 residues.

The rearrangement uses TRBV6-5 and TRBJ2-5; no clear D gene. Trimming cost V 0 bases and J 5 bases, with 16 bases left between them. This CDR3 contains 16 residues. CDR1 is MNHEY, CDR2 SVGAGI, per germline. The CDR3 here is CASSYSRPPRSETQYF. Here the CDR3 DNA reads TGTGCCAGCAGTTACTCGAGGCCACCCCGGAGTGAGACCCAGTACTTC.

This clone was seen more than once but under ten times. The rearrangement uses TRBV11-3 and TRBJ2-3; 8 bases match TRBD2. V was pared by 5 bases and J by 0 bases, with 7 bases of the junction left unmatched. Germline V gene data show CDR1 as SGHNT and CDR2 as YENEEA. The length of the CDR3 is 16 residues. CDR3 sequence reads: CASSRGVAGSTDTQYF. The CDR3 nucleotides read TGTGCCAGCAGCCGAGGGGTAGCGGGGAGCACAGATACGCAGTATTTT.

The chain couples TRBV30 to TRBJ2-7; 9 nucleotides line up with TRBD1. Germline values: CDR1 GTSNPN, CDR2 SVGIG (reference sequence). The CDR3 length is 12 residues. V gave up 6 bases and J gave up 5 bases; unmatched junction bases: 5. The CDR3 region is CACPGTGNEQYF. CDR3 nucleotide sequence: TGTGCCTGCCCCGGGACAGGGAACGAGCAGTACTTC. Drawing the rest from reference TRBV30 and TRBJ2-7, the complete variable domain is SQTIHQWPATLVQPVGSPLSLECTVEGTSNPNLYWYRQAAGRGLQLLFYSVGIGQISSEVPQNLSASRPQDRQFILSSKKLLLSDSGFYLCACPGTGNEQYFGPGTRLTVT.

V usage is TRBV20-1 and J usage is TRBJ2-3, with D tentatively TRBD1 (6 bases). V shed 8 bases and J shed 3 bases, with 9 bases lying between them. Germline CDR1 reads DFQATT; CDR2 reads SNEGSKA (reference sequence). CDR3 length equals 11 residues. CDR3 residues: CSLQGTDTQYF. The CDR3 bases are TGCAGTCTCCAGGGGACAGATACGCAGTATTTT.

The chain couples TRBV28 to TRBJ1-4, with D perhaps TRBD1 (5 bases). This CDR3 comprises 15 residues. In germline, CDR1 is MDHEN, CDR2 SYDVKM. V was pared by 1 base and J by 7 bases, with 13 bases between. The CDR3 DNA reads TGTGCCAGCAGTTTATCCCAGGGACTGAGTGAAAAACTGTTTTTT. Encoded protein: CASSLSQGLSEKLFF.

The chain couples TRBV7-3 to TRBJ1-1; D might be TRBD1 (5 bases). The ends were cut back, 5 bases at V and 4 bases at J, with 8 bases in the middle. The CDR3 spans 12 residues. CDR1 SGHTA and CDR2 FQGTGA come from the germline V gene. The CDR3 nucleotides read TGTGCCAGCAGCACAGGCTCCACTGAAGCTTTCTTT. Amino acid sequence: CASSTGSTEAFF.

This chain joins TRBV19 and TRBJ2-7, with D unresolved. V was clipped by 1 base and J by 3 bases, with 16 bases between them. Germline loops: CDR1 LNHDA, CDR2 SQIVND (reference sequence). The CDR3 is 16 amino acids. The CDR3 is CASSIGGGRVDYEQYF. CDR3 DNA sequence: TGTGCCAGTAGTATAGGTGGCGGCCGAGTGGACTACGAGCAGTACTTC.